This entry is about one T cell receptor beta chain. Its target is unknown. The data were taken from a study of monozygotic twins with inflammatory bowel disease. The CDR3 has 15 residues. Germline V CDR1 and CDR2: MNHEY, SMNVEV (reference sequence). General observations from the study: Healthy co-twins, by inverse Simpson, had higher TCRbeta diversity than their siblings with IBD.

TCRdb reworked the 5' RACE reads into one entry per CDR3 protein, no DNA. The sample spans around 410,000 distinct CDR3 sequences; the ten largest clones claim 2% to 2.5%. The specimen sequenced was blood. This chain uses TRBV27 with TRBJ2-7; as DNA is missing, the TRBD1 call by TCRdb cannot be tested. This clonotype originated in a human donor with ulcerative colitis or Crohn's disease, or a healthy co-twin of an affected twin (not recorded which). CDR3 sequence: CASRGQGRAIYEQYF.